These T cell receptor beta chains were read from a single sample in a study of blood T cell repertoires in COVID-19. The method was immunoSEQ multiplex PCR; TCRdb's version includes in-frame clones alone and lacks a portion of them. The table includes approximately 290,000 clones, 90% detected once. Sequencing used PBMCs or T cells enriched from blood (not recorded which). These receptors all stem from a woman aged 18-29 years with acute COVID-19. CDR3s include the opening cysteine and the closing phenylalanine or tryptophan. D genes are given only for firm matches. Not every row has a clone size; where given, it reads once, few, many or a size class.

V gene	CDR3 length	clone size	D gene	J gene	CDR3 protein	CDR3 DNA
TRBV28	15	-	TRBD2	TRBJ2-7	CASSPGGGGLGEQYF	TGTGCCAGCAGCCCCGGTGGGGGAGGGCTGGGGGAGCAGTACTTC
TRBV27	16	few	-	TRBJ1-6	CASSSAWSSYNSPLHF	TGTGCCAGCAGCTCCGCTTGGAGCTCCTATAATTCACCCCTCCACTTT
TRBV15	14	once	TRBD1	TRBJ1-1	CATSRAQGTGEAFF	TGTGCCACCAGCAGAGCACAGGGGACGGGTGAAGCTTTCTTT
TRBV2	15	-	-	TRBJ1-5	CASSSQGGNNQPQHF	TGTGCCAGCAGTTCACAGGGTGGGAACAATCAGCCCCAGCATTTT
TRBV10-3	16	-	TRBD1	TRBJ1-4	CAISESQDRGKEKLFF	TGTGCCATCAGTGAGTCGCAGGACAGGGGGAAGGAAAAACTGTTTTTT
TRBV13	17	-	TRBD2	TRBJ2-7	CASSSPQWASGSYEQYF	TGTGCCAGCAGCTCCCCGCAGTGGGCTAGCGGCTCCTACGAGCAGTACTTC
TRBV5-6	13	once	-	TRBJ2-7	CASGGGISYEQYF	TGTGCCAGCGGGGGCGGTATCTCCTACGAGCAGTACTTC
TRBV7-9	15	-	-	TRBJ1-5	CASSLSLGGEQPQHF	TGTGCCAGCAGCCTTAGTCTTGGCGGTGAGCAGCCCCAGCATTTT
TRBV11-2	15	-	-	TRBJ2-3	CASSFSGERTDTQYF	TGTGCCAGCAGTTTCTCGGGGGAGCGCACAGATACGCAGTATTTT
TRBV28	15	-	TRBD2	TRBJ2-7	CASSFPGLEGHEQYF	TGTGCCAGCAGTTTCCCGGGACTAGAGGGACACGAGCAGTACTTC
TRBV6-2/TRBV6-3	15	once	TRBD1	TRBJ1-2	CASSYSAGGDYGYTF	TGTGCCAGCAGTTACTCCGCAGGGGGCGACTATGGCTACACCTTC
TRBV5-8	13	-	-	TRBJ1-6	CASSLRDNSPLHF	TGTGCCAGCAGCTTACGAGATAATTCACCCCTCCACTTT
TRBV19	14	-	-	TRBJ2-3	CASRTQRGTDTQYF	TGTGCCAGTAGGACCCAGAGGGGCACAGATACGCAGTATTTT
TRBV6-5	15	once	-	TRBJ2-1	CASSPDSRSYNEQFF	TGTGCCAGCAGTCCAGACAGTCGCTCCTACAATGAGCAGTTCTTC
TRBV28	17	once	TRBD1	TRBJ1-4	CASRTGQGTIANEKLFF	TGTGCCAGCAGGACCGGACAGGGGACGATAGCTAATGAAAAACTGTTTTTT
TRBV4-1	13	-	-	TRBJ2-1	CASSPGGWNEQFF	TGCGCCAGCAGCCCGGGGGGCTGGAATGAGCAGTTCTTC
TRBV5-1	16	few	TRBD1	TRBJ1-1	CASSLEGTGANTEAFF	TGCGCCAGCAGCTTGGAAGGGACAGGGGCGAACACTGAAGCTTTCTTT
TRBV12-3/TRBV12-4	11	once	-	TRBJ2-5	CASSPGETQYF	TGTGCCAGCAGTCCCGGAGAGACCCAGTACTTC
TRBV28	13	-	TRBD1	TRBJ1-2	CAHRGWATYGYTF	TGTGCCCACAGGGGTTGGGCTACCTATGGCTACACCTTC
TRBV27	12	-	-	TRBJ1-2	CASSLRGDGYTF	TGTGCCAGCAGTTTGCGGGGTGATGGCTACACCTTC
TRBV29-1	15	-	TRBD1	TRBJ1-2	CSVPTTDREGVGYTF	TGCAGCGTTCCCACGACGGACAGGGAAGGAGTAGGCTACACCTTC
TRBV2	13	once	-	TRBJ1-1	CASHTGYYTEAFF	TGTGCCAGCCATACAGGGTATTACACTGAAGCTTTCTTT
TRBV24-1	17	-	-	TRBJ2-3	CATSDFRESSSTDTQYF	TGTGCCACCAGTGATTTCCGGGAGTCTTCTAGCACAGATACGCAGTATTTT
TRBV5-4	14	once	-	TRBJ1-2	CASSPSRGNYGYTF	TGTGCCAGCAGCCCGAGTCGGGGTAACTATGGCTACACCTTC
TRBV5-1	14	-	-	TRBJ1-1	CASSSQGSGTEAFF	TGCGCCAGCAGCTCACAGGGTTCGGGCACTGAAGCTTTCTTT
TRBV19	14	-	-	TRBJ1-3	CASSTRGSGNTIYF	TGTGCCAGTAGTACCCGAGGCTCTGGAAACACCATATATTTT
TRBV28	12	-	-	TRBJ2-7	CASSSTRPVEHF	TGTGCCAGCAGTTCGACCCGCCCGGTGGAGCACTTC
TRBV24-1	15	-	TRBD2	TRBJ2-1	CATSDLTSGDNEQFF	TGTGCCACCAGTGATTTGACTAGCGGGGACAATGAGCAGTTCTTC
TRBV14	13	-	-	TRBJ1-2	CASSQDWTARATF	TGTGCCAGCAGCCAAGATTGGACAGCAAGGGCCACCTTC
TRBV28	14	-	TRBD1	TRBJ1-1	CASSSTGLNTEAFF	TGTGCCAGCAGTTCGACAGGGCTGAACACTGAAGCTTTCTTT
TRBV28	15	-	-	TRBJ2-1	CASSFYGSSYNEQFF	TGTGCCAGCAGTTTCTACGGGAGCTCCTACAATGAGCAGTTCTTC